This T cell receptor beta chain was recorded in a study of shared clonotypes between healthy human individuals. Study-level points and caveats: Around 5% of naive CD4 clonotypes were common to four donors.

Of note for this clone: Its cognate antigen is unknown. The sample holds other DNA sequences that translate to the same CDR3.

The V end lost 4 bases, the J end lost 4 bases, and 12 bases lay between the germline ends. This CDR3 is 14 amino acids long. CDR1 SGHRS and CDR2 YFSETQ come from the germline V gene. This table comes from immunoSEQ multiplex PCR, and its TCRdb copy is limited to in-frame clones, with some not included. The sample consists of 2 million or so clones, 95% of them appearing once. The rearrangement links TRBV5-1 to TRBJ1-5, with D possibly being TRBD1 (6 bases). Sequencing input: naive CD4+ T cells sorted from blood. Documented subset: CD45RA+ positively selected. The TCR originated in a man aged 18 to 30 in good health. CDR3 coding DNA: TGCGCCAGCAGCCAAGAGGGGGGTAATCAGCCCCAGCATTTT. It is translated as CASSQEGGNQPQHF.